This T cell receptor (beta chain) comes out of a study of T cell repertoires in ileal Crohn's disease. As for the study in general: Approximately 32% were active smokers at surgery; median disease duration was roughly 7.9 years. General study points: Compared with CD4 T cells, sorted CD8 cells carried more expanded clones. All patients with clonality above 26.8% had endoscopic recurrence.

The protocol was immunoSEQ multiplex PCR, while the TCRdb copy is restricted to in-frame clones and leaves out a portion. The sample shows fewer than 5,000 clones, about 80% of them seen only once. Stated time point: inflamed ileum from the surgical specimen. Eligibility required adulthood, ileal or ileocolonic Crohn's disease and indicated ileocolonic resection. The CDR3 is made up of 12 amino acids. Germline CDR1 is SQVTM and CDR2 is ANQGSEA. V shed 5 bases and J 1 base; nucleotides not matched to a gene: 1. Note on this clone: The antigen is not known.

The V and J genes are TRBV29-1 and TRBJ1-1; 7 bases map to TRBD1. The TCR was taken from an adult with Crohn's disease. The sequenced material came from ileal tissue. CDR3 sequence: CSVSGGNTEAFF. CDR3 in DNA: TGCAGCGTTTCAGGGGGGAACACTGAAGCTTTCTTT.